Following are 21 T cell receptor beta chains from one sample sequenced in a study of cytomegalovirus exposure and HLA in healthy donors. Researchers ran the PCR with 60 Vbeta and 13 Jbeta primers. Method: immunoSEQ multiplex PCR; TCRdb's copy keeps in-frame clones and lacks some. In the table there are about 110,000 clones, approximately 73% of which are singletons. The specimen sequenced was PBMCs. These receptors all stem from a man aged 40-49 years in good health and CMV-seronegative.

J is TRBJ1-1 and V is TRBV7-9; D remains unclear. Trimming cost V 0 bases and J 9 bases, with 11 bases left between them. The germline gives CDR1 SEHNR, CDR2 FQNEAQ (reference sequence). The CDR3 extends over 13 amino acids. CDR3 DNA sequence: TGTGCCAGCAGCTTAGCTACTTCGGGGAAAGCTTTCTTT. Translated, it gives CASSLATSGKAFF.

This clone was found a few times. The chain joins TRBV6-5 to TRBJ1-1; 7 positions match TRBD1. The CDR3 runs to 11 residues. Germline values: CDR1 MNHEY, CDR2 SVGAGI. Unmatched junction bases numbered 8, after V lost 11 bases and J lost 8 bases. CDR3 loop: CASSRDSEAFF. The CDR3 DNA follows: TGTGCCTCCTCCCGGGACAGCGAAGCTTTCTTT.

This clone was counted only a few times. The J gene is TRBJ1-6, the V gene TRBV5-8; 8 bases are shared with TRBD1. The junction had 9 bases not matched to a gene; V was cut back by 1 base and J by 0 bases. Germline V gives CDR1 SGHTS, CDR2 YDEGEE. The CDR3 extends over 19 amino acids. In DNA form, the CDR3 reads TGTGCCAGCAGCTTGTTGTCAGGGGGCCTTAGCTCCTATAATTCACCCCTCCACTTT. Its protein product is CASSLLSGGLSSYNSPLHF.

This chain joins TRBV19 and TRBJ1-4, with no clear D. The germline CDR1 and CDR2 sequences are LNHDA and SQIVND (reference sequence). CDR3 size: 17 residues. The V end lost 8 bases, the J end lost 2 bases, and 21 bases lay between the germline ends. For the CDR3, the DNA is TGTGCCAGTGGGGAGACAAAGGGTATGGAGACTAATGAAAAACTGTTTTTT. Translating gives CASGETKGMETNEKLFF.

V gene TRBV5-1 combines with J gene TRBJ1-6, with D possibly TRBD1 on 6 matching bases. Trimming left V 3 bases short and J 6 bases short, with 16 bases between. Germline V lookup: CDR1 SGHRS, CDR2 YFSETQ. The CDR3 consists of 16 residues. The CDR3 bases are TGCGCCAGCAGCTCAGTAGGCCAGGGGCTTAATTCACCCCTCCACTTT. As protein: CASSSVGQGLNSPLHF. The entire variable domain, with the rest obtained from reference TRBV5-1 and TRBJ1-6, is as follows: KAGVTQTPRYLIKTRGQQVTLSCSPISGHRSVSWYQQTPGQGLQFLFEYFSETQRNKGNFPGRFSGRQFSNSRSEMNVSTLELGDSALYLCASSSVGQGLNSPLHFGNGTRLTVT.

The CDR3 region is CSVATGGEDEQFF. The CDR3 DNA reads as TGCAGCGTTGCCACAGGGGGGGAGGATGAGCAGTTCTTC. V and J are TRBV29-1 and TRBJ2-1, with a possible D match to TRBD1 (8 bases). Germline V gene sequence: CDR1 SQVTM, CDR2 ANQGSEA. Trimming removed 4 bases at V and 8 bases at J, with 15 bases between. The CDR3 covers 13 residues.

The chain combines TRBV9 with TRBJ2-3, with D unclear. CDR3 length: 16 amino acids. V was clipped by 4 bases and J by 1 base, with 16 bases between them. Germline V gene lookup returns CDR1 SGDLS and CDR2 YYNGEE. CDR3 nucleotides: TGTGCCAGCAGCCCATCATACTACCCCGGCACAGATACGCAGTATTTT. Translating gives CASSPSYYPGTDTQYF.

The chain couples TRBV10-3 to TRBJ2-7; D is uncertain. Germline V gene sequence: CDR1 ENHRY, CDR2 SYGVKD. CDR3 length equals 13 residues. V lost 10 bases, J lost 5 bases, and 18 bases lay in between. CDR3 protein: CASMSSPTDEQYF. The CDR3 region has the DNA TGTGCCAGCATGTCATCCCCTACGGACGAGCAGTACTTC.

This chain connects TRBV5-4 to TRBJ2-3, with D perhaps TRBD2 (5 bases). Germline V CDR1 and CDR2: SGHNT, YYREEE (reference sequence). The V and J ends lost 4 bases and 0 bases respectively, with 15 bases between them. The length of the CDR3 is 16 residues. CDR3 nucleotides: TGTGCCAGCAGCCGGACGGGGTATACCAGCACAGATACGCAGTATTTT. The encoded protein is CASSRTGYTSTDTQYF. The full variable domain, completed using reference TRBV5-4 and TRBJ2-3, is ETGVTQSPTHLIKTRGQQVTLRCSSQSGHNTVSWYQQALGQGPQFIFQYYREEENGRGNFPPRFSGLQFPNYSSELNVNALELDDSALYLCASSRTGYTSTDTQYFGPGTRLTVL.

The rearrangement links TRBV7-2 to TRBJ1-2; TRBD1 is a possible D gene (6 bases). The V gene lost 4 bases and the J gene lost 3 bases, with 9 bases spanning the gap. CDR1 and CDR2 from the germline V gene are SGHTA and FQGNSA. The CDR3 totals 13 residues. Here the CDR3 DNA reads TGTGCCAGCAGCTCGGACAGCTACTATGGCTACACCTTC. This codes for CASSSDSYYGYTF.

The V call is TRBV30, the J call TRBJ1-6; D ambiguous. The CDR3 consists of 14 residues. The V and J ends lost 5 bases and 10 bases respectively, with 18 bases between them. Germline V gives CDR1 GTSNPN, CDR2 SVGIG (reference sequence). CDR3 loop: CAWSQLSKVSPLHF. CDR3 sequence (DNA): TGTGCCTGGTCACAGCTCTCGAAGGTGTCACCCCTCCACTTT.

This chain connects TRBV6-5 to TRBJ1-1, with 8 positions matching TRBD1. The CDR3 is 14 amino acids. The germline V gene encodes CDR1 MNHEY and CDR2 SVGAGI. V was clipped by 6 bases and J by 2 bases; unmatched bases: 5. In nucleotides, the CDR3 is TGTGCCAGCAGGCGGACAGGGCCCAACACTGAAGCTTTCTTT. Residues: CASRRTGPNTEAFF.

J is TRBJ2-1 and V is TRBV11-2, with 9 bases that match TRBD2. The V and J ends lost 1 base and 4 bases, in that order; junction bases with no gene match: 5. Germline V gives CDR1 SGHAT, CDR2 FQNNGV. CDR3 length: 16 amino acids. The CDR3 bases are TGTGCCAGCAGCTTAGCAGCGGGGGGCATATACAATGAGCAGTTCTTC. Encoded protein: CASSLAAGGIYNEQFF.

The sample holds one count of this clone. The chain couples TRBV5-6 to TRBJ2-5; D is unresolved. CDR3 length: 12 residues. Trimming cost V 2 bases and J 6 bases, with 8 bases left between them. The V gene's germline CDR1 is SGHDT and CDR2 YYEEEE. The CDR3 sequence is CASSFYLKTQYF. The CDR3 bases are TGTGCCAGCAGCTTCTACCTAAAGACCCAGTACTTC.

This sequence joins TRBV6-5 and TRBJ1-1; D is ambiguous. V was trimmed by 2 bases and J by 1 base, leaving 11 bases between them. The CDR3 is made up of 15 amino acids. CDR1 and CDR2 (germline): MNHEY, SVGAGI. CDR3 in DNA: TGTGCCAGCAGTTACACGGGGAAGGGGAACACTGAAGCTTTCTTT. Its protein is CASSYTGKGNTEAFF.

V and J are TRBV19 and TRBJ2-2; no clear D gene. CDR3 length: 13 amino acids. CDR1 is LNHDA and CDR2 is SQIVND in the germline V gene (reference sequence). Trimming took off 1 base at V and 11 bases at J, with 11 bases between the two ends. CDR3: CASSIVPGFELFF. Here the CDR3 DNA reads TGTGCCAGTAGTATAGTTCCGGGTTTCGAGCTGTTTTTT.

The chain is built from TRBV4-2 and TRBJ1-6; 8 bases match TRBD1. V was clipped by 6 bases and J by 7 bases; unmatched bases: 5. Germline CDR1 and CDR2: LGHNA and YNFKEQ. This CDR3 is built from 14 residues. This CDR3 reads CASSLDRDNSPLHF. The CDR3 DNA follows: TGTGCCAGCAGTTTGGACAGGGACAATTCACCCCTCCACTTT.

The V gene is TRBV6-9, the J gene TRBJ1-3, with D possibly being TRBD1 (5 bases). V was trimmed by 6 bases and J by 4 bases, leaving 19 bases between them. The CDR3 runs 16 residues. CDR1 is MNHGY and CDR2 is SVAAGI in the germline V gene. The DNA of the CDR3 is TGTGCCAGCAGCCATAGGGAGGAGGGACCCGGAAACACCATATATTTT. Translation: CASSHREEGPGNTIYF.

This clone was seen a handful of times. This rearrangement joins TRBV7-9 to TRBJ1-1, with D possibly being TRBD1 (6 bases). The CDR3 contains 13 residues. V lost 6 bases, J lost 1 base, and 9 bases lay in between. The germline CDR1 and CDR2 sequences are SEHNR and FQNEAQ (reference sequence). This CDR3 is CASSLGANTEAFF. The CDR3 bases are TGTGCCAGCAGTTTGGGGGCGAACACTGAAGCTTTCTTT.

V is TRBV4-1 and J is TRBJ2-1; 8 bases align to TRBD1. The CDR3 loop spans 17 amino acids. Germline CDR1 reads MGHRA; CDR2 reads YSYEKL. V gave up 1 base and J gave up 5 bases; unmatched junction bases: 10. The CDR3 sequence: CASSQATGGMWHNEQFF. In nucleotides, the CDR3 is TGCGCCAGCAGCCAAGCAACAGGGGGAATGTGGCACAATGAGCAGTTCTTC.

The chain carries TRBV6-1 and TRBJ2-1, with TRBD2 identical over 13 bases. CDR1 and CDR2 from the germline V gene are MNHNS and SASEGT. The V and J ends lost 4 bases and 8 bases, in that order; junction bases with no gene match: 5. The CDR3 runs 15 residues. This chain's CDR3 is CASSVLAGGLDEQFF. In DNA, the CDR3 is TGTGCCAGCAGTGTACTAGCGGGGGGGCTCGATGAGCAGTTCTTC.